These 29 T cell receptor beta chains share one sample of origin, sequenced in a study of blood T cell repertoires in COVID-19. Generated by immunoSEQ multiplex PCR, the TCRdb table keeps only in-frame clones and is missing some. The repertoire has 70,000 or so clones, more than 80% of them found once; the top ten carry around 32%. The sample was peripheral blood. The receptor set was obtained from a woman aged 80 or over with active or convalescent COVID-19.

The V call is TRBV7-2, the J call TRBJ2-3, with 10 bases identical to TRBD2. The CDR3 extends over 15 amino acids. Trimming at V came to 5 bases and at J to 0 bases, leaving 2 bases not matched to a gene. CDR1 SGHTA and CDR2 FQGNSA come from the germline V gene. The CDR3 region is CASSSGGGSTDTQYF. DNA for the CDR3: TGTGCCAGCAGCAGCGGGGGGGGTAGCACAGATACGCAGTATTTT. The full variable domain, with the rest looked up from reference TRBV7-2 and TRBJ2-3, is GAGVSQSPSNKVTEKGKDVELRCDPISGHTALYWYRQSLGQGLEFLIYFQGNSAPDKSGLPSDRFSAERTGGSVSTLTIQRTQQEDSAVYLCASSSGGGSTDTQYFGPGTRLTVL.

The genes are TRBV5-6 and TRBJ1-5, with D perhaps TRBD1 (6 bases). The CDR3 is 14 amino acids. The germline V gene encodes CDR1 SGHDT and CDR2 YYEEEE. Trimming left V 2 bases short and J 6 bases short, with 12 bases between. In DNA, the CDR3 is TGTGCCAGCAGCTTCAGGGGTCTCTCTCAGCCCCAGCATTTT. Protein product: CASSFRGLSQPQHF.

This chain uses TRBV28 with TRBJ2-1; 10 bases align to TRBD2. The CDR3 runs to 17 residues. Germline V gives CDR1 MDHEN, CDR2 SYDVKM. With 9 bases clipped from V and 0 bases from J, the junction kept 11 bases outside the gene matches. In DNA, the CDR3 is TGTGCCAGGGAGGGACTAGCGCATACCATCTCCTACAATGAGCAGTTCTTC. Translation: CAREGLAHTISYNEQFF. Complete variable domain (other parts from reference TRBV28 and TRBJ2-1): DVKVTQSSRYLVKRTGEKVFLECVQDMDHENMFWYRQDPGLGLRLIYFSYDVKMKEKGDIPEGYSVSREKKERFSLILESASTNQTSMYLCAREGLAHTISYNEQFFGPGTRLTVL.

This sequence joins TRBV2 and TRBJ2-2; D is perhaps TRBD1 (5 bases). The V and J ends lost 6 bases and 4 bases respectively, with 12 bases between them. The germline V gene has CDR1 SNHLY and CDR2 FYNNEI. This CDR3 region has 14 residues. The CDR3 bases are TGTGCCAGCAGGGACAAGGTGGTCACCGGGGAGCTGTTTTTT. It codes for CASRDKVVTGELFF. The full variable domain, in which reference TRBV2 and TRBJ2-2 provide the parts outside the CDR3, is EPEVTQTPSHQVTQMGQEVILRCVPISNHLYFYWYRQILGQKVEFLVSFYNNEISEKSEIFDDQFSVERPDGSNFTLKIRSTKLEDSAMYFCASRDKVVTGELFFGEGSRLTVL.

This chain links TRBV19 with TRBJ1-4; D gene unclear. Germline lookup yields CDR1 LNHDA and CDR2 SQIVND (reference sequence). The V and J ends lost 3 bases and 10 bases respectively, with 12 bases between them. The CDR3 has 13 amino acids. The CDR3 nucleotides read TGTGCCAGTAGTATTCAGTTTCGGGGAAAACTGTTTTTT. Protein sequence: CASSIQFRGKLFF.

The chain is built from TRBV4-1 and TRBJ1-1; D is unresolved. Germline V gives CDR1 MGHRA, CDR2 YSYEKL. V was shortened by 0 bases and J by 1 base, with 9 bases between the two germline ends. CDR3 size: 15 residues. The CDR3 region has the DNA TGCGCCAGCAGCCAAGATTCGTCAGAGAACACTGAAGCTTTCTTT. Translated: CASSQDSSENTEAFF.

This sequence joins TRBV6-5 and TRBJ1-1; D might be TRBD1 (5 bases). Germline CDR1 reads MNHEY; CDR2 reads SVGAGI. The germline V and J ends were trimmed by 9 bases and 0 bases, with 14 bases remaining between them. The CDR3 is 14 residues long. Here the CDR3 reads CASTDGTLNTEAFF. CDR3 nucleotides: TGTGCCAGTACCGACGGGACTCTGAACACTGAAGCTTTCTTT.

The CDR3 is CASSAGQGFEQYF. The CDR3 DNA is TGTGCCAGCAGCGCGGGACAGGGCTTCGAGCAGTACTTC. The chain links TRBV9 to TRBJ2-7; 9 bases align to TRBD1. The CDR3 loop spans 13 amino acids. Germline assignment: CDR1 SGDLS and CDR2 YYNGEE. J was trimmed by 6 bases and V by 3 bases; bases with no gene match: 4.

The chain links TRBV4-1 to TRBJ1-5; 10 bases align to TRBD1. CDR1 is MGHRA, CDR2 YSYEKL, per germline. V lost 2 bases, J lost 6 bases, and 10 bases stayed unmatched. There are 17 residues in the CDR3. CDR3 DNA: TGCGCCAGCAGCCAATACAAGGGGACAGGGGAACTTCAGCCCCAGCATTTT. Translating gives CASSQYKGTGELQPQHF.

The CDR3 nucleotides read TGTGCCACCCTACAGGGATATGGCTACACCTTC. Its translation is CATLQGYGYTF. This sequence joins TRBV28 and TRBJ1-2; weak D call: TRBD1 (6 bases). The CDR3 runs 11 residues. V dropped 10 bases and J dropped 5 bases, with 11 bases sitting between them. Germline CDR1 is MDHEN and CDR2 is SYDVKM.

The chain is built from TRBV28 and TRBJ2-7, with D perhaps matching TRBD2 (6 bases). CDR3 length: 12 residues. The germline V gene encodes CDR1 MDHEN and CDR2 SYDVKM. Trimming pared 6 bases from V and 6 bases from J, leaving 12 bases between. The DNA for the CDR3 is TGTGCCAGCAGGCGGGGAATGGTCGAGCAGTACTTC. Amino acid sequence: CASRRGMVEQYF.

This chain connects TRBV11-2 to TRBJ1-5; no reliable D call. Per the germline V gene, CDR1 is SGHAT and CDR2 is FQNNGV. This CDR3 contains 13 residues. The germline V and J ends were trimmed by 1 base and 9 bases, with 10 bases remaining between them. The CDR3 here is CASSLGMGAPQHF. The CDR3 region has the DNA TGTGCCAGCAGCTTAGGAATGGGAGCGCCCCAGCATTTT.

V is TRBV7-9 and J is TRBJ2-7; no definite D call. Germline CDR1 reads SEHNR; CDR2 reads FQNEAQ (reference sequence). V was trimmed by 5 bases and J by 0 bases, leaving 14 bases between them. This CDR3 has 15 amino acids. The CDR3 here is CASSPLGGASYEQYF. The CDR3 coding sequence is TGTGCCAGCAGCCCGTTAGGCGGAGCCTCCTACGAGCAGTACTTC.

This CDR3 reads CASSLEGDPQHF. CDR3 nucleotides: TGTGCCAGCAGCTTGGAGGGGGATCCCCAGCATTTT. V usage is TRBV5-4 and J usage is TRBJ1-5; tentative D call: TRBD1 (6 bases). Germline CDR1 SGHNT, CDR2 YYREEE (reference sequence). The CDR3 has 12 amino acids. Deletions cut 0 bases from V and 10 bases from J, with 8 bases between.

The chain carries TRBV6-2 or TRBV6-3 and TRBJ1-2; D might be TRBD1 (5 bases). Trimming took 2 bases from V and 3 from J, leaving 16 bases between them. This CDR3 contains 16 residues. The germline gives CDR1 MNHEY, CDR2 SVGEGT. The CDR3 loop reads CASSYPTTRVDYGYTF. DNA of the CDR3: TGTGCCAGCAGTTACCCCACGACCAGGGTCGACTATGGCTACACCTTC.

The V gene is TRBV5-8, the J gene TRBJ1-3; unclear D gene. This CDR3 is 15 amino acids long. The germline CDR1 and CDR2 sequences are SGHTS and YDEGEE. V lost 0 bases to trimming and J lost 0 bases, with 7 bases between them. CDR3 protein: CASSLDSNSGNTIYF. CDR3 nucleotide sequence: TGTGCCAGCAGCTTGGACAGTAACTCTGGAAACACCATATATTTT.

The CDR3 coding sequence is TGCGCCAGCAGCTTGGATGGCGGGGGCTTCAAAGAGACCCAGTACTTC. Its translation is CASSLDGGGFKETQYF. The chain recombines TRBV5-1 with TRBJ2-5; D possibly corresponds to TRBD2 (7 bases). CDR1 is SGHRS, CDR2 YFSETQ, per germline. Trimming cost V 0 bases and J 3 bases, with 15 bases left between them. The CDR3 runs to 16 residues.

The chain uses TRBV19 and TRBJ1-5; D unclear. V lost 2 bases and J lost 6, with 11 bases in between. Germline V CDR1 and CDR2: LNHDA, SQIVND (reference sequence). This CDR3 is built from 14 residues. DNA of the CDR3: TGTGCCAGTAGTATATTGGCAGCGGGTCAGCCCCAGCATTTT. This gives the protein CASSILAAGQPQHF.

There are a few counts of this clone. CDR3 sequence (DNA): TGTGCCAGCAGCCCCGTCACCGGGACAATCTCTCGCGAGCAGTACTTC. Translating gives CASSPVTGTISREQYF. The chain uses TRBV5-6 and TRBJ2-7, with D possibly matching TRBD1 (6 bases). In germline, CDR1 is SGHDT, CDR2 YYEEEE. V was cut by 4 bases and J by 6 bases, with 23 bases left in between. This CDR3 region has 16 residues. Together with reference TRBV5-6 and TRBJ2-7, the CDR3 gives the full variable domain: DAGVTQSPTHLIKTRGQQVTLRCSPKSGHDTVSWYQQALGQGPQFIFQYYEEEERQRGNFPDRFSGHQFPNYSSELNVNALLLGDSALYLCASSPVTGTISREQYFGPGTRLTVT.

Only one count was recorded for this clone. The chain combines TRBV7-8 with TRBJ2-3; D unresolved. Trimming took 0 bases from V and 2 from J, leaving 6 bases between them. Looked up from germline, CDR1 is SGHVS and CDR2 is FQNEAQ. CDR3 length: 14 residues. The CDR3, as DNA: TGTGCCAGCAGCTTAGCACTATTCACAGATACGCAGTATTTT. Translating it yields CASSLALFTDTQYF.

The chain has TRBV29-1 and TRBJ1-2; no definite D call. The V gene's germline CDR1 is SQVTM and CDR2 ANQGSEA. V lost 5 bases and J 0 bases, leaving 4 bases between the germline ends. The CDR3 runs to 11 residues. The CDR3 protein is CSVYTNYGYTF. The CDR3 bases are TGCAGCGTTTATACTAACTATGGCTACACCTTC.

The chain uses TRBV6-5 and TRBJ1-5, with TRBD1 as a possible D gene (5 bases). CDR1 and CDR2 (germline): MNHEY, SVGAGI. V lost 0 bases to trimming and J lost 4 bases, with 13 bases between them. The CDR3 spans 16 residues. CDR3 sequence: CASSYSGTPRNQPQHF. CDR3 sequence (DNA): TGTGCCAGCAGTTACTCGGGGACTCCGCGGAATCAGCCCCAGCATTTT.

This clone was seen once. The V and J genes are TRBV27 and TRBJ2-1, with 13 bases identical to TRBD2. The J segment lost 5 bases and the V segment lost 3 bases, leaving 4 bases of the junction unmatched. CDR1 is MNHEY and CDR2 is SMNVEV in the germline V gene (reference sequence). This CDR3 is 16 amino acids long. CDR3 sequence: CASSLRLAGGNNEQFF. DNA for the CDR3: TGTGCCAGCAGTTTGCGACTAGCGGGGGGAAACAATGAGCAGTTCTTC.

V is TRBV6-5 and J is TRBJ1-6, with 7 bases fitting TRBD1. V trimming: 10 bases; J trimming: 8 bases; junction bases outside the gene matches: 8. The CDR3 spans 13 residues. Germline V CDR1 and CDR2: MNHEY, SVGAGI. CDR3 region: CAIKRQGDSPLHF. The CDR3 DNA reads as TGTGCCATTAAGAGACAGGGTGATTCACCCCTCCACTTT.

V usage is TRBV7-9 and J usage is TRBJ1-1, with D possibly TRBD1 on 5 matching bases. There are 12 residues in the CDR3. Trimming shortened V by 5 bases and J by 11 bases, and 15 bases separated the two germline ends. Per the germline V gene, CDR1 is SEHNR and CDR2 is FQNEAQ (reference sequence). Here the CDR3 DNA reads TGTGCCAGCAGCCCCCCGCCGGGGGATGCTTTCTTT. Translation gives CASSPPPGDAFF.

This clone was seen only once. V is TRBV27 and J is TRBJ1-6; 9 nucleotides align to TRBD1. Germline V CDR1 and CDR2: MNHEY, SMNVEV (reference sequence). The CDR3 totals 14 residues. After removal of 4 bases from V and 6 bases from J, the junction contained 1 base not matched to a gene. This chain's CDR3 is CASSSGQGNSPLHF. The CDR3 bases are TGTGCCAGCAGTTCGGGACAGGGTAATTCACCCCTCCACTTT.

This chain links TRBV7-9 with TRBJ2-3; 9 bases fit TRBD2. Germline V gene data show CDR1 as SEHNR and CDR2 as FQNEAQ (reference sequence). The CDR3 is 14 amino acids. V lost 6 bases to trimming and J lost 7 bases; unmatched junction nucleotides: 8. CDR3 region: CASRQRAGGNTQYF. The DNA for the CDR3 is TGTGCCAGCAGACAAAGGGCGGGGGGGAATACGCAGTATTTT.

This chain joins TRBV5-4 and TRBJ2-2; 8 bases agree with TRBD1. Trimming cost V 3 bases and J 4 bases; bases outside gene matches: 2. The CDR3 runs to 14 residues. The germline V gene encodes CDR1 SGHNT and CDR2 YYREEE (reference sequence). The CDR3 nucleotides read TGTGCCAGCAGCTGGGACAGGAGCACCGGGGAGCTGTTTTTT. It codes for CASSWDRSTGELFF. The whole variable domain, filled in from reference TRBV5-4 and TRBJ2-2, reads ETGVTQSPTHLIKTRGQQVTLRCSSQSGHNTVSWYQQALGQGPQFIFQYYREEENGRGNFPPRFSGLQFPNYSSELNVNALELDDSALYLCASSWDRSTGELFFGEGSRLTVL.

V and J are TRBV5-5 and TRBJ1-1; TRBD1 matches 8 bases. CDR1 is SGHKS, CDR2 YYEKEE, per germline (reference sequence). V lost 1 base to trimming and J lost 3 bases; unmatched junction nucleotides: 8. The CDR3 has 16 amino acids. This CDR3 reads CASSLWPGGEDTEAFF. The CDR3 DNA is TGTGCCAGCAGCTTGTGGCCAGGGGGCGAGGACACTGAAGCTTTCTTT.